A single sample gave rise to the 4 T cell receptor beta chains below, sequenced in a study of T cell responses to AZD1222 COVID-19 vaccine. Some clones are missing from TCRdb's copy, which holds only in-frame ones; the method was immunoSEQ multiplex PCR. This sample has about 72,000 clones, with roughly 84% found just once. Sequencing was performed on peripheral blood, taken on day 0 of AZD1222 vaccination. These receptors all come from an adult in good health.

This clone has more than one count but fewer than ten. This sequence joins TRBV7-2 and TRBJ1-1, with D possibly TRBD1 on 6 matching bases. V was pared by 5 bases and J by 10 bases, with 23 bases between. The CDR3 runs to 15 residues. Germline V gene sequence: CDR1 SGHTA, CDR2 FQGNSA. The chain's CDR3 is CASSPAGGPVIGAFF. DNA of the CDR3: TGTGCCAGCAGCCCTGCCGGGGGCCCCGTGATTGGAGCTTTCTTT.

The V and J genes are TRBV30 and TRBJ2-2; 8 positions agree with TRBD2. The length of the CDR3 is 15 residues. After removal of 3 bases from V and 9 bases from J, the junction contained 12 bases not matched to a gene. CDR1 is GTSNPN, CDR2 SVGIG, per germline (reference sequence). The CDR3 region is CAWRVERGWIRELFF. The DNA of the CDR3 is TGTGCCTGGAGGGTTGAGCGGGGGTGGATTCGGGAGCTGTTTTTT.

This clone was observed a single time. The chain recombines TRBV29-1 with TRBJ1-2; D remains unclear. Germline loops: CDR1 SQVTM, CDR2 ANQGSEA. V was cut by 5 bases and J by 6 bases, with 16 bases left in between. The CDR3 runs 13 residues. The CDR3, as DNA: TGCAGCGTTCCTCGTAGCCGGGTTGATGGCTACACCTTC. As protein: CSVPRSRVDGYTF.

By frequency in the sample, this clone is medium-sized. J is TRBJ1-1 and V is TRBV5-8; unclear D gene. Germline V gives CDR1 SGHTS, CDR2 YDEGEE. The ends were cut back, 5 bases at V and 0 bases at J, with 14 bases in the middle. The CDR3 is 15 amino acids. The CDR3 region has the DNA TGTGCCAGCAGAGACGCGGACTTTATGAACACTGAAGCTTTCTTT. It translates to CASRDADFMNTEAFF.